This paragraph reports one TCR beta chain. Its antigen is as yet unknown. V lost 5 bases to trimming and J lost 10 bases, with 13 bases between them. The CDR3 length is 12 residues. Germline V gene sequence: CDR1 MGHDK, CDR2 SYGVNS. This record belongs to a study of a mutant IDH1 vaccine in newly diagnosed glioma. For the study at large: Vaccine dosing followed radiotherapy by 4-6 weeks, or accompanied temozolomide cycles. Study-wide findings and caveats: Researchers report vaccine-induced immune responses in about 94% of patients.

Regarding time point: week 5, during vaccination. With topical imiquimod, each dose of the vaccine consisted of 300 ug of mutant IDH1 20-mer peptide. Those who donated had recent WHO grade 3 or 4 IDH1-mutant, ATRX-lost astrocytomas. Some clones are missing from TCRdb's copy, which holds only in-frame ones; the method was immunoSEQ multiplex PCR. The profile shows about 59,000 clones, 85% to 90% of them singletons. The rearrangement joins TRBV25-1 to TRBJ2-3, with D possibly matching TRBD2 (6 bases). The source material was PBMCs, sampled from a glioma patient whose treatment included an IDH1 peptide vaccine. The TCR sequence derives from a woman between 40 and 50 years old with glioma. The CDR3 spells CASSTGGTAQYF. DNA of the CDR3: TGTGCCAGCAGTACAGGAGGGACGGCGCAGTATTTT.